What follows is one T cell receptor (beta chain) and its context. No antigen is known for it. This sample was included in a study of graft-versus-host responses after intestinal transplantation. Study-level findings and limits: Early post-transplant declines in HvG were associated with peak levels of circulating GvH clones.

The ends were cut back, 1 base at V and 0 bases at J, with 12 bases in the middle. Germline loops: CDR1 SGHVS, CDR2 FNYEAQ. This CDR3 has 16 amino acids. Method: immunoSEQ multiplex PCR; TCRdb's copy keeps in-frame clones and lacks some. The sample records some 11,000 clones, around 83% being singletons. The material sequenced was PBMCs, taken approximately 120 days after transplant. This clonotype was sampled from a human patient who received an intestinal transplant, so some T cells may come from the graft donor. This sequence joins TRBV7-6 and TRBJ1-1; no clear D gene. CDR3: CASSLDSQNMNTEAFF. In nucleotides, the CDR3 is TGTGCCAGCAGCTTAGACAGCCAAAACATGAACACTGAAGCTTTCTTT.